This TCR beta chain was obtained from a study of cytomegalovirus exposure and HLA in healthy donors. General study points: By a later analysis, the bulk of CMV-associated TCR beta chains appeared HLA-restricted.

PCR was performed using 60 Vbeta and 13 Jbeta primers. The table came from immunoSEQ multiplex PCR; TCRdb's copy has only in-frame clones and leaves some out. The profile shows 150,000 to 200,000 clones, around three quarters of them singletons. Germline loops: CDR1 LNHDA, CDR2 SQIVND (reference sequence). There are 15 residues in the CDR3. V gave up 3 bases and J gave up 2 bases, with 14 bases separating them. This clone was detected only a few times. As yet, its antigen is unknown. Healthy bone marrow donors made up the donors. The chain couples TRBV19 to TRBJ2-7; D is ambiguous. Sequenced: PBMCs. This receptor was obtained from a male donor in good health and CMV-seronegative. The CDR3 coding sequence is TGTGCCAGTAGTATTTATTACAGCCAAACCTACGAGCAGTACTTC. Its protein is CASSIYYSQTYEQYF.